The rows below give T cell receptor beta chains drawn from one sample of a study of T cell repertoires in cytomegalovirus infection. Via MiXCR, TCRdb re-called the reads, giving one row per CDR3 protein. The repertoire has 250,000 to 300,000 distinct CDR3 sequences, 20% to 25% of them found once; the top ten carry under 25%. The antigens for these receptors are not known. Sequenced here: cultured PBMCs, sampled from culture after CMV antigen stimulation. The receptors here all came from a human donor in good health (CMV status not recorded). Some clones in this sample may be carry-over from other donors' samples. CDR3s include the opening cysteine and the closing phenylalanine or tryptophan. A D gene is named only where the DNA matches it firmly. Expanded clones get a size class; other rows say once, few or many, or leave the size out.

>.|.|16|TRBV7-9|TRBJ2-4
TGTGCCAGCAGCCCGGCCGACACACAATACAAAAACATTCAGTACTTC
CASSPADTQYKNIQYF
>.|few|12|TRBV12-3/TRBV12-4|TRBJ2-5
TGTGCCAGCAGCTACGACGAAGAGACCCAGTACTTC
CASSYDEETQYF
>.|few|14|TRBV28|TRBJ2-4
TGTGCCAGCAGCCCGACGCCTCAAGGAAACATTCAGTACTTC
CASSPTPQGNIQYF
>.|.|13|TRBV5-1|TRBJ2-5
TGCGCCAGCGCGGGCGCGCCGCAAGAGACCCAGTACTTC
CASAGAPQETQYF
>TRBD1|.|15|TRBV10-3|TRBJ1-1
TGTGCCACCCAACTACTTACAGGGGGTGACACTGAAGCTTTCTTT
CATQLLTGGDTEAFF
>TRBD2|few|16|TRBV28|TRBJ2-7
TGTGCCAGCAGTCCCCCAGGGCAGCGGGGAGCCTACGAGCAGTACTTC
CASSPPGQRGAYEQYF
>TRBD1|.|15|TRBV27|TRBJ2-7
TGTGCCAGCACCTTATCCGGGACAGGAGCCTACGAGCAGTACTTC
CASTLSGTGAYEQYF
>.|medium-sized|13|TRBV6-5|TRBJ2-1
TGTGCCAGCAGTTACGATCTTGGCAATGAGCAGTTCTTC
CASSYDLGNEQFF
>TRBD2|many|15|TRBV27|TRBJ2-1
TGTGCCAGCAGTTTTAGACTAGCGGGGGGAGGTGAGCAGTTCTTC
CASSFRLAGGGEQFF
>.|many|14|TRBV27|TRBJ1-1
TGTGCCAGCAGTTTACAGGCATCGAACACTGAAGCTTTCTTT
CASSLQASNTEAFF
>TRBD2|.|14|TRBV6-5|TRBJ2-5
TGTGCCAGCAGTGAGCGGGGGGGTCAAGAGACCCAGTACTTC
CASSERGGQETQYF
>.|.|14|TRBV10-3|TRBJ1-3
TGTGCCATCAGTGGAGACGCCTCTGGAAACACCATATATTTT
CAISGDASGNTIYF
>TRBD2|few|17|TRBV28|TRBJ2-2
TGTGCCAGCAGTTGGGGAAGCGGGAGCCGACTAGGTGGGGAGCTGTTTTTT
CASSWGSGSRLGGELFF
>.|once|16|TRBV2|TRBJ2-2
TGTGCCCGATCGCCCGTGCGGGACGCGAACACCGGGGAGCTGTTTTTT
CARSPVRDANTGELFF
>TRBD1|once|16|TRBV19|TRBJ2-1
TGTGCCAGTAGTGTGACCGGGACAGGGGCATACAATGAGCAGTTCTTC
CASSVTGTGAYNEQFF
>TRBD2|.|19|TRBV6-2/TRBV6-3|TRBJ2-1
TGTGCCAGCAGTTCCTGGACTAGCGGGAGGTCGAGCTCCTACAATGAGCAGTTCTTC
CASSSWTSGRSSSYNEQFF
>.|.|17|TRBV27|TRBJ2-2
TGTGCCAGCTCTCCTGGGTGGACGGGGACGAACACCGGGAAGCTGTTTTTT
CASSPGWTGTNTGKLFF
>.|.|16|TRBV7-9|TRBJ2-1
TGTGCCAGCAGCCTTGGGACGAGCAGCTCCTACAATGAGCAGTTCTTC
CASSLGTSSSYNEQFF
>TRBD1|many|16|TRBV7-6|TRBJ1-3
TGTGCCAGCAGCTCAGGGGGAAAACTCTCTGGAAACACCATATATTTT
CASSSGGKLSGNTIYF
>.|.|11|TRBV28|TRBJ1-1
TGTGCCAGCAGTACAGGGTTTAGAGCTTTCTTT
CASSTGFRAFF
>.|few|14|TRBV5-1|TRBJ2-7
TGCGCCAGCAGCTTGGGGCTAGCAAGCGACGAGCAGTACTTC
CASSLGLASDEQYF
>.|few|21|TRBV6-1|TRBJ2-3
TGTGCCAGCAGTCGGCTAGTCCCGGGGCCGATAGTGGGGGGAAGCACAGATACGCAGTATTTT
CASSRLVPGPIVGGSTDTQYF
>.|many|15|TRBV7-2|TRBJ2-3
TGTGCCAGCAGCTTATTAGGCCAGCGCACAGATACGCAGTATTTT
CASSLLGQRTDTQYF
>TRBD1|.|13|TRBV7-9|TRBJ1-5
TGTGCCAGCAGCCGACAGGGGTTGCAGCCCCAGCATTTT
CASSRQGLQPQHF
>.|few|16|TRBV7-9|TRBJ2-1
TGTGCCAGCAGCTTAACCCCCCCCAGCTCCTACAATGAGCAGTTCTTC
CASSLTPPSSYNEQFF
>TRBD2|many|15|TRBV27|TRBJ2-3
TGTGCCAGCAGTTACGTCGGGAGGGCCAAAGAAACGCAGTATTTT
CASSYVGRAKETQYF
>TRBD2|.|13|TRBV7-9|TRBJ2-5
TGTGCCATAGTAGCGGGTTACCAAGAGACCCAGTACTTC
CAIVAGYQETQYF
>.|.|16|TRBV5-1|TRBJ2-5
TGCGCCAGCAGCTGGGGGTTCACAGGGTTGAGAGCGACCCAGTACTTC
CASSWGFTGLRATQYF
>TRBD2|many|15|TRBV7-2|TRBJ2-1
TGTGCCAGCAGCTTAGGAGCGGGAGCCTACAATGAGCAGTTCTTC
CASSLGAGAYNEQFF
>.|many|17|TRBV7-2|TRBJ1-5
TGTGCCAGCAGCTCCGGGACGGCATTCTATAGCAATCAGCCCCAGCATTTT
CASSSGTAFYSNQPQHF
>.|few|14|TRBV28|TRBJ1-1
TGTGCCAGCATGGAGGGGACGGTGAACACTGAAGCTTTCTTT
CASMEGTVNTEAFF
>TRBD1|few|15|TRBV14|TRBJ2-7
TGTGCCAGCAGCCCCCTGGGACAGGCATACTACGAGCAGTACTTC
CASSPLGQAYYEQYF
>TRBD1|many|15|TRBV27|TRBJ1-5
TGTGCCAGCAGCAGAGGACAGGGTGTAGGTCAGCCCCAGCATTTT
CASSRGQGVGQPQHF
>.|.|12|TRBV6-2/TRBV6-3|TRBJ2-2
TGTGCCAGCAGTCTGGACGGCAGGGAGCTGTTTTTT
CASSLDGRELFF
>TRBD1|many|15|TRBV7-2|TRBJ1-1
TGTGCCAGCAGCTTAGTTAACAGGGGGGTTAGTGAAGCTTTCTTT
CASSLVNRGVSEAFF
>TRBD2|few|12|TRBV7-2|TRBJ2-5
TGTGCCAGCAGCGGGGGGGGTGAGACCCAGTACTTC
CASSGGGETQYF
>.|.|17|TRBV9|TRBJ2-6
TGTGCCAGCAGCCCGCGTGTGGCCCCTCCTGGGGCCAACGTCCTGACTTTC
CASSPRVAPPGANVLTF
>.|many|14|TRBV7-2|TRBJ1-2
TGTGCCAGCAGCTTAGTGGCGGGAGGGGACGGCTACACCTTC
CASSLVAGGDGYTF
>TRBD1|.|15|TRBV12-3/TRBV12-4|TRBJ2-2
TGTGCCAGCAGTATCAGGGGGCGAAGCACCGGGGAGCTGTTTTTT
CASSIRGRSTGELFF
>TRBD1|few|14|TRBV19|TRBJ2-7
TGTGCCAGTAGTGGGCAGGGGGCGTTCTACGAGCAGTACTTC
CASSGQGAFYEQYF
>TRBD2|few|16|TRBV5-8|TRBJ2-1
TGTGCCAGCAGCCCGGGACTAGCGGGAGTGTTAAATGAGCAGTTCTTC
CASSPGLAGVLNEQFF
>.|.|16|TRBV6-2/TRBV6-3|TRBJ1-1
TGTGCCAGCAGTTTCTTCCTGACAAGTGGGGACACTGAAGCTTTCTTT
CASSFFLTSGDTEAFF
>TRBD2|few|19|TRBV11-2|TRBJ2-1
TGTGCCAGCAGCTTAGTGGAGACTAGCGCGAGAAGTTACTACAATGAGCAGTTCTTC
CASSLVETSARSYYNEQFF